This is a list of T cell receptor beta chains from one sample in a study of beta chain features in type 1 diabetes. The assay was immunoSEQ multiplex PCR, and TCRdb's table has in-frame clones only and misses some. The sample has tens of thousands of clones, roughly 39% seen once; the top ten hold roughly 1.5%. The specimen was Tregs from blood. These receptors came from a man younger than 40 with type 1 diabetes. Both conserved end residues are part of each CDR3. D genes are given only for firm matches. Some rows have no size entry. The others give once, few or many, or a class for an expanded clone.

V	J	D	size	CDR3	DNA
TRBV18	TRBJ2-5	-	-	CASSLTTQETQYF	TGTGCCAGCTCACTCACAACCCAAGAGACCCAGTACTTC
TRBV5-5	TRBJ2-3	TRBD2	few	CASSLGLADSTDTQYF	TGTGCCAGCAGCTTGGGACTAGCGGATAGCACAGATACGCAGTATTTT
TRBV27	TRBJ1-1	-	few	CASSSQGTEAFF	TGTGCCAGCAGTTCACAGGGAACTGAAGCTTTCTTT
TRBV4-3	TRBJ2-7	-	-	CASSTTEGLEQYF	TGCGCCAGCAGCACAACAGAGGGACTCGAGCAGTACTTC
TRBV28	TRBJ2-7	-	few	CASSFGGVGYEQYF	TGTGCCAGCAGTTTCGGGGGAGTCGGCTACGAGCAGTACTTC
TRBV5-1	TRBJ2-4	-	-	CASKISGAKNIQYF	TGCGCCAGCAAAATTTCCGGAGCCAAAAACATTCAGTACTTC
TRBV7-6	TRBJ2-5	-	-	CASSLGTLETQYF	TGTGCCAGCAGCCTCGGGACTCTTGAGACCCAGTACTTC
TRBV7-3	TRBJ2-1	TRBD2	-	CASSPSSGSSFEQFF	TGTGCCAGCAGCCCTTCTAGCGGGAGTTCATTTGAGCAGTTCTTC
TRBV4-2	TRBJ1-1	TRBD1	-	CASSQGQGGDEAFF	TGTGCCAGCAGCCAAGGACAGGGGGGGGATGAAGCTTTCTTT
TRBV5-1	TRBJ2-2	-	-	CASSFPGVRGTGELFF	TGCGCCAGCAGCTTCCCGGGAGTTAGAGGGACCGGGGAGCTGTTTTTT
TRBV19	TRBJ2-2	-	few	CASSIGLPLERRELFF	TGTGCCAGTAGTATCGGCCTACCGCTGGAGCGTCGGGAGCTGTTTTTT
TRBV2	TRBJ1-1	TRBD1	-	CASNRGPTEAFF	TGTGCCAGCAACAGGGGGCCCACTGAAGCTTTCTTT
TRBV7-9	TRBJ1-4	-	few	CASSGLGGLGEKLFF	TGTGCCAGCAGCGGACTAGGGGGTCTCGGTGAAAAACTGTTTTTT
TRBV5-1	TRBJ2-3	-	-	CASSLQGSGTDTQYF	TGCGCCAGCAGCTTGCAGGGAAGCGGGACAGATACGCAGTATTTT
TRBV7-8	TRBJ2-5	TRBD2	-	CASSEGRGGETQYF	TGTGCCAGCAGTGAAGGGCGGGGGGGAGAGACCCAGTACTTC
TRBV19	TRBJ1-1	-	few	CASRPNWLERNTEAFF	TGTGCCAGTAGGCCCAACTGGCTCGAGCGTAACACTGAAGCTTTCTTT
TRBV18	TRBJ1-1	-	-	CASSRDTNTEAFF	TGTGCCAGCTCGCGCGACACGAACACTGAAGCTTTCTTT
TRBV6-9	TRBJ2-2	TRBD2	-	CASRTTSGPSPLGAGELFF	TGTGCCAGCAGAACGACTAGCGGGCCATCACCTCTCGGGGCCGGGGAGCTGTTTTTT
TRBV28	TRBJ2-1	-	few	CASSLPTGSYNEQFF	TGTGCCAGCAGTCTTCCTACGGGTTCCTACAATGAGCAGTTCTTC
TRBV7-9	TRBJ1-1	-	-	CASSLGIRQIEAFF	TGTGCCAGCAGCTTAGGAATTCGACAGATTGAAGCTTTCTTT
TRBV7-3	TRBJ2-5	TRBD1	-	CASSQGQSWGETQYF	TGTGCCAGCAGCCAGGGACAGAGCTGGGGTGAGACCCAGTACTTC
TRBV27	TRBJ2-7	-	few	CASSFGSGAFEQYF	TGTGCCAGCAGTTTTGGTAGTGGGGCTTTCGAGCAGTACTTC
TRBV7-2	TRBJ2-5	-	-	CASSPDSETQYF	TGTGCCAGCAGCCCGGACAGCGAGACCCAGTACTTC
TRBV7-3	TRBJ2-1	-	-	CASSPGRGAGEQFF	TGTGCCAGCAGCCCCGGACGGGGGGCAGGGGAGCAGTTCTTC
TRBV9	TRBJ2-1	-	-	CASSVVTSSNEQFF	TGTGCCAGCAGCGTAGTTACTAGCAGCAATGAGCAGTTCTTC
TRBV7-8	TRBJ2-5	TRBD1	few	CASSRTGDPKTQYF	TGTGCCAGCAGCAGGACAGGGGATCCAAAGACCCAGTACTTC
TRBV6-5	TRBJ1-5	-	-	CASSLLQGQPQHF	TGTGCCAGCAGTTTGCTCCAGGGCCAGCCCCAGCATTTT
TRBV6-1	TRBJ2-1	TRBD2	-	CASSDQGLAGFYNEQFF	TGTGCCAGCAGTGATCAGGGACTAGCGGGATTCTACAATGAGCAGTTCTTC
TRBV5-1	TRBJ2-2	TRBD1	few	CASSSRQGVDRTGELFF	TGCGCCAGCAGCTCTAGACAGGGGGTAGATCGCACCGGGGAGCTGTTTTTT
TRBV5-6	TRBJ2-1	TRBD2	-	CASSFGGRMGYNEQFF	TGTGCCAGCAGCTTCGGCGGGAGGATGGGGTACAATGAGCAGTTCTTC
TRBV7-3	TRBJ1-5	-	few	CASSMGGINQPQHF	TGTGCCAGCAGCATGGGGGGAATCAATCAGCCCCAGCATTTT
TRBV6-6	TRBJ2-5	-	few	CASRSLSKRTQYF	TGTGCCAGCAGATCACTCTCAAAGAGAACCCAGTACTTC
TRBV5-6	TRBJ1-2	TRBD1	-	CASSFRLPGQGKFGYTF	TGTGCCAGCAGCTTCCGACTGCCAGGACAGGGAAAATTCGGCTACACCTTC
TRBV5-4	TRBJ1-1	-	few	CASGNGGDTEAFF	TGTGCCAGCGGGAATGGGGGGGACACTGAAGCTTTCTTT
TRBV18	TRBJ1-5	TRBD1	-	CASSSGQGKSQPQHF	TGTGCCAGCTCGTCGGGACAGGGGAAGAGTCAGCCCCAGCATTTT
TRBV29-1	TRBJ2-1	TRBD2	-	CSVALAGAYNEQFF	TGCAGCGTTGCCCTAGCGGGAGCTTACAATGAGCAGTTCTTC
TRBV29-1	TRBJ2-1	-	few	CSVEDSSGGANNEQFF	TGCAGCGTTGAAGATTCCTCGGGTGGGGCCAACAATGAGCAGTTCTTC
TRBV7-2	TRBJ2-1	-	few	CASSLEFQGYNEQFF	TGTGCCAGCAGCTTAGAGTTCCAGGGCTACAATGAGCAGTTCTTC
TRBV9	TRBJ2-3	TRBD2	-	CASSVGGLAGDTQYF	TGTGCCAGCAGCGTAGGGGGACTAGCAGGAGATACGCAGTATTTT
TRBV28	TRBJ1-5	-	-	CASTASAARAGSNQPQHF	TGTGCCAGCACAGCATCGGCCGCCAGGGCAGGAAGCAATCAGCCCCAGCATTTT
TRBV7-2	TRBJ2-1	TRBD1	-	CASSTYGQGLNEQFF	TGTGCCAGCAGCACTTATGGACAGGGACTGAATGAGCAGTTCTTC
TRBV5-8	TRBJ2-5	-	-	CASSPRGGVKTQYF	TGTGCCAGCAGCCCGCGGGGCGGGGTAAAGACCCAGTACTTC
TRBV4-1	TRBJ2-7	TRBD1	few	CASSQTGASRSGEQYF	TGCGCCAGCAGCCAAACAGGGGCCTCACGTTCGGGCGAGCAGTACTTC
TRBV7-2	TRBJ2-7	-	-	CASSPQPGEQYF	TGTGCCAGCAGTCCTCAACCCGGCGAGCAGTACTTC
TRBV7-2	TRBJ2-3	-	-	CASSLSFRTDTQYF	TGTGCCAGCAGCTTATCATTCAGGACAGATACGCAGTATTTT
TRBV5-1	TRBJ2-5	-	-	CASSLLARETQYF	TGCGCCAGCAGCTTGCTGGCTAGGGAGACCCAGTACTTC
TRBV6-4	TRBJ2-3	-	-	CASSDQGGPGTDTQYF	TGTGCCAGCAGTGACCAAGGAGGGCCAGGCACAGATACGCAGTATTTT
TRBV18	TRBJ2-5	-	-	CASSPQGETQYF	TGTGCCAGCTCACCACAGGGGGAGACCCAGTACTTC
TRBV29-1	TRBJ2-7	TRBD2	-	CSVGRATGEQYF	TGCAGCGTAGGGAGGGCCACAGGCGAGCAGTACTTC
TRBV18	TRBJ2-3	-	-	CASSPLVTDTQYF	TGTGCCAGCTCACCACTCGTCACAGATACGCAGTATTTT
TRBV23-1	TRBJ2-7	TRBD2	-	CASSQSGEGIPYEQYF	TGCGCCAGCAGTCAATCGGGGGAGGGGATTCCCTACGAGCAGTACTTC